The sequence of this T cell receptor beta chain was determined in a study of OX40 agonist ivuxolimab in advanced cancers. The ends lost 5 bases at V and 9 bases at J; junction bases unmatched: 5. The CDR3 spans 13 residues. The germline CDR1 and CDR2 sequences are MNHEY and SVGAGI. Notes on the study in general: Not determined was the antigen specificity of the expanded peripheral T cells.

Profiling relied on immunoSEQ multiplex PCR, and the TCRdb table lists in-frame clones only, not all of them. The sample yields approximately 66,000 clones, about 86% seen once. A word on this clone: Its antigen is unidentified.

The sequence was collected from an adult with an advanced solid tumor such as melanoma, head and neck, liver or kidney cancer. Sequencing was performed on CD4+ or CD8+ T cells sorted from blood, taken in a trial of the OX40 agonist ivuxolimab. J is TRBJ1-1 and V is TRBV6-5, with TRBD1 matching 11 bases. CDR3 DNA: TGTGCCAGCAGTCGGGACAGGGGGGAAAAAGCTTTCTTT. The encoded protein is CASSRDRGEKAFF.